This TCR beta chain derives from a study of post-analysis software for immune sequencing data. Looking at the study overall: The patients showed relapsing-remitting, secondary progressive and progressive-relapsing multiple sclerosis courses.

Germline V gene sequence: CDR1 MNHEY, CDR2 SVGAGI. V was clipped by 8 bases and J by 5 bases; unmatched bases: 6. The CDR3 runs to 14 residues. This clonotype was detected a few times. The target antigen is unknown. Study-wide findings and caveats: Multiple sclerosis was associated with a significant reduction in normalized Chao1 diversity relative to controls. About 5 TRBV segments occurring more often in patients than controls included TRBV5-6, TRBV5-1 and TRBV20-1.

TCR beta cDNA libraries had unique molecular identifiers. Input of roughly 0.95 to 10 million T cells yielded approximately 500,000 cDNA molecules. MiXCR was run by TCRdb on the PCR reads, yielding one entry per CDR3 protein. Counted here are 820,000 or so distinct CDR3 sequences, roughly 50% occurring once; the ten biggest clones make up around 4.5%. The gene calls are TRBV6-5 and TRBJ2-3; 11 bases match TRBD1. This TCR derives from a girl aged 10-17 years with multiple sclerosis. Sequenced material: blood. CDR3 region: CASGGTGGGDTQYF. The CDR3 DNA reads TGTGCCAGCGGGGGGACAGGGGGTGGAGATACGCAGTATTTT.